The rows below give T cell receptor beta chains drawn from one sample of a study of T cell repertoires in cytomegalovirus infection. TCRdb reanalysed the reads using MiXCR and keeps one entry per CDR3 protein. Of under 850,000 distinct CDR3 sequences listed, about 40% are singletons. The sequenced sample consisted of PBMCs. The receptor set was obtained from a human donor in good health (CMV status not recorded). Some clones in this sample may be carry-over from other donors' samples. The CDR3 runs from the conserved cysteine through the conserved F or W. Each record gives: V gene, clone size, J gene, D gene, CDR3 DNA, CDR3 protein. The D gene is left open where the match is weak. A clone size is listed for some rows: how often the clone was seen (once, few, many), or a class if it is expanded.

TRBV2	few	TRBJ1-1	.	TGTGCCAGTCATAGTTTTGTAGCGAACACTGAAGCTTTCTTT	CASHSFVANTEAFF
TRBV6-1	many	TRBJ2-1	TRBD2	TGTGCCAGCAGTGAAGCTAGCGGGGGGGCCAATGAGCAGTTCTTC	CASSEASGGANEQFF
TRBV4-1	few	TRBJ2-1	TRBD2	TGTGCCAGCAGCCAAGAAGTTCTAGCGGGAGGGCGGGGCAATGAGCAGTTCTTC	CASSQEVLAGGRGNEQFF
TRBV20-1	few	TRBJ2-2	.	TGCAGTGCTAGAAATAGCGGGAACACCGGGGAGCTGTTTTTT	CSARNSGNTGELFF
TRBV7-2	many	TRBJ2-7	.	TGTGCCAGCAGCCTTACACCGGGAAACTACGAGCAGTACTTC	CASSLTPGNYEQYF
TRBV20-1	once	TRBJ1-5	.	TGCAGTGCAGGGAACAGGGCTAGCAATCAGCCCCAGCATTTT	CSAGNRASNQPQHF
TRBV19	.	TRBJ1-1	.	TGTGCCAGTAGTATGTTCGGTCGGCCTTCGGGGACTGAAGCTTTCTTT	CASSMFGRPSGTEAFF
TRBV7-6	.	TRBJ1-1	.	TGTGCCAGCAGCTTAGGGGGTACTAAGAACACTGAAGCTTTCTTT	CASSLGGTKNTEAFF
TRBV7-8	many	TRBJ1-6	.	TGTGCCAGCAGCTTAGCTTCAAATTCACCCCTCCACTTT	CASSLASNSPLHF
TRBV7-4	.	TRBJ2-3	TRBD2	TGTGCCAGCAGCCCCATAGCGGGAGCCGCAGATACGCAGTATTTT	CASSPIAGAADTQYF